This T cell receptor beta chain was captured in a study of OX40 agonist ivuxolimab in advanced cancers. Study overall: Patients got intravenous ivuxolimab at 0.01 to 10 mg/kg every 2 weeks. Study findings and constraints: Clonal expansion was seen in CD4+ and CD8+ blood T cells by week 6 at 0.1 to 3.0 mg/kg. In CD8+ T cells, expanded clones were on average more numerous than in CD4+.

Clones were sequenced by immunoSEQ multiplex PCR, and TCRdb holds only the in-frame ones, with some missing. The table lists more than 10,000 clones, 70% to 90% of them singletons, with about an eighth in the top ten. About this clone: No antigen is known for it.

Autoimmune disease history or systemic immunosuppression disqualified patients. The CDR3 has 15 residues. Germline lookup yields CDR1 MNHEY and CDR2 SVGAGI. The V end lost 11 bases, the J end lost 7 bases, and 27 bases lay between the germline ends. The receptor's source is an adult with an advanced solid tumor such as melanoma, head and neck, liver or kidney cancer. The J gene is TRBJ2-7, the V gene TRBV6-5, with a weak D call TRBD2 (7 bases). The sample here was CD4+ or CD8+ T cells sorted from blood, taken in a trial of the OX40 agonist ivuxolimab. The CDR3: CALRGGGPISGEQYF. The CDR3 DNA sequence: TGTGCCCTGAGGGGGGGAGGGCCGATTTCAGGAGAGCAGTACTTC.